This T cell receptor beta chain was identified during a study of Tregs in tolerant kidney transplant recipients. The study's findings and limits: Activated donor B cell expansion appeared to reveal the most relevant donor-specific TCRbeta repertoire.

Sequencing used immunoSEQ multiplex PCR; TCRdb keeps in-frame clones, though not all of them. The sample carries approximately 65,000 clones, around 83% recorded once. Points on this clone: As yet, its antigen is unknown.

Thawed PBMCs were FACS-sorted into unstimulated CD4+CD25+CD127- regulatory T cells, CD4+CD25- non-regulatory cells, CD4 and CD8 cells. The CDR3 loop spans 14 amino acids. J lost 7 bases, V lost 4 bases, and 4 bases had no gene match. Germline CDR1 is SGDLS and CDR2 is YYNGEE. This chain links TRBV9 with TRBJ2-1, with TRBD2 identical over 11 bases. Sequenced material: CD4+ T cells from blood. This receptor was taken from a human donor in good health. The CDR3 loop is CASSPRLAGNEQFF. The DNA for the CDR3 is TGTGCCAGCAGCCCCCGACTAGCGGGAAATGAGCAGTTCTTC.